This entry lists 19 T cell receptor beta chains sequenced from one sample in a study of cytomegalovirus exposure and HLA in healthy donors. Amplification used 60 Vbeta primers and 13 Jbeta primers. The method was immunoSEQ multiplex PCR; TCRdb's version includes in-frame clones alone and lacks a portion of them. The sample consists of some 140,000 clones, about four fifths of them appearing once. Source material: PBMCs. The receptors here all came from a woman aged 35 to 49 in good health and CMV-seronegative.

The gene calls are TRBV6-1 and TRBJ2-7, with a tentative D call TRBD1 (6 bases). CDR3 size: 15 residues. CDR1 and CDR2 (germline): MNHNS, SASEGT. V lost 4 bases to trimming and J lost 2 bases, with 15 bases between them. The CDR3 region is CASSARPRDTYEQYF. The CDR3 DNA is TGTGCCAGCAGTGCAAGGCCCAGGGACACCTACGAGCAGTACTTC.

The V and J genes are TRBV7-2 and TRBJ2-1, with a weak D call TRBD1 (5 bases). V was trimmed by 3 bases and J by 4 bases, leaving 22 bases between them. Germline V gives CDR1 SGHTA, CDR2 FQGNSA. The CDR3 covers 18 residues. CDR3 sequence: CASSFEFAAVGLYNEQFF. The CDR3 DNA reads TGTGCCAGCAGCTTCGAATTCGCAGCAGTGGGGCTTTACAATGAGCAGTTCTTC.

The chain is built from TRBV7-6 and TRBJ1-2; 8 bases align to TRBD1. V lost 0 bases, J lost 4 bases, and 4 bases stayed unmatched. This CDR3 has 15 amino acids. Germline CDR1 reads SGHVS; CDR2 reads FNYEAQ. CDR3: CASSLAQGAGYGYTF. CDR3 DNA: TGTGCCAGCAGCTTAGCGCAGGGGGCAGGCTATGGCTACACCTTC.

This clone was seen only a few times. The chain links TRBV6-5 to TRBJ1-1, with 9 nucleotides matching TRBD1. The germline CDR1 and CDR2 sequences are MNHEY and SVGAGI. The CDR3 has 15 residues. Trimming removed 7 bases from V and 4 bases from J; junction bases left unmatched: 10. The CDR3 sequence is CASTLIGQGSTEAFF. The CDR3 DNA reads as TGTGCCAGCACACTCATTGGACAGGGGAGCACTGAAGCTTTCTTT.

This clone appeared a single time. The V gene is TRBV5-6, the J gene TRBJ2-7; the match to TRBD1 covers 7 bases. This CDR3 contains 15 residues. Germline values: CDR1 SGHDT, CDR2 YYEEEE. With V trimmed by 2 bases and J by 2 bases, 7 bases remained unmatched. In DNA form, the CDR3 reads TGTGCCAGCAGCTTACCGTATGGACAGGCCTACGAGCAGTACTTC. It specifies CASSLPYGQAYEQYF. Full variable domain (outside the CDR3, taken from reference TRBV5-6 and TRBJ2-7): DAGVTQSPTHLIKTRGQQVTLRCSPKSGHDTVSWYQQALGQGPQFIFQYYEEEERQRGNFPDRFSGHQFPNYSSELNVNALLLGDSALYLCASSLPYGQAYEQYFGPGTRLTVT.

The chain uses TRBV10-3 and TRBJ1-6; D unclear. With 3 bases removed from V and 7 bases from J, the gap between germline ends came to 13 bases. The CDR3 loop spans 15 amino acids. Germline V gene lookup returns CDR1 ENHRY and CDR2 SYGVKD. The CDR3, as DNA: TGTGCCATCAGTGACCAGCCGTCGGGGAATTCACCCCTCCACTTT. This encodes CAISDQPSGNSPLHF.

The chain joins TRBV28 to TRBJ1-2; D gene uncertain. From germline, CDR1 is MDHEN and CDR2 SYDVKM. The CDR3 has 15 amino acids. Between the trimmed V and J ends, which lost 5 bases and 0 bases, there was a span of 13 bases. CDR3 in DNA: TGTGCCAGCAGTCTTTCAGCGTATACTAACTATGGCTACACCTTC. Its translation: CASSLSAYTNYGYTF.

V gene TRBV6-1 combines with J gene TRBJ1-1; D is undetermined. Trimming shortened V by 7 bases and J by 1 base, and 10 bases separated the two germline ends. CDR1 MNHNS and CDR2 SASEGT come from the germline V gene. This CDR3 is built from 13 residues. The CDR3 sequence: CASTPAGNTEAFF. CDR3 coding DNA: TGTGCCAGCACACCCGCGGGGAACACTGAAGCTTTCTTT.

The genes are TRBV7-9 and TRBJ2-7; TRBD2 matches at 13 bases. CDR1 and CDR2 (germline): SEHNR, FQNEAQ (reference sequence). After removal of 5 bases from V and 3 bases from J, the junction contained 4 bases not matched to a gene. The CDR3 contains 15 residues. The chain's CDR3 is CASSPTSGGDYEQYF. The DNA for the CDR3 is TGTGCCAGCAGCCCAACTAGCGGGGGGGACTACGAGCAGTACTTC.

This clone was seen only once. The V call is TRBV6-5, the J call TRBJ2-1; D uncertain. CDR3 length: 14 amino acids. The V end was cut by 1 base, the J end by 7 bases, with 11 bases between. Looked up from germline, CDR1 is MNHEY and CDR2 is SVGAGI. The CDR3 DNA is TGTGCCAGCAGTTACTTTTCGACATGGAATGAGCAGTTCTTC. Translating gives CASSYFSTWNEQFF.

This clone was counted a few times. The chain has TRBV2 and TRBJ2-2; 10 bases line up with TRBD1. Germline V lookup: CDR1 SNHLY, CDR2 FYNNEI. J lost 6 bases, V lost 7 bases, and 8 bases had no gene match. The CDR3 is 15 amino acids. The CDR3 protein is CASNKPGTGAGELFF. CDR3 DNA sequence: TGTGCCAGCAACAAACCCGGGACAGGGGCCGGGGAGCTGTTTTTT. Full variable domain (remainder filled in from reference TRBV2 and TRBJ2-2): EPEVTQTPSHQVTQMGQEVILRCVPISNHLYFYWYRQILGQKVEFLVSFYNNEISEKSEIFDDQFSVERPDGSNFTLKIRSTKLEDSAMYFCASNKPGTGAGELFFGEGSRLTVL.

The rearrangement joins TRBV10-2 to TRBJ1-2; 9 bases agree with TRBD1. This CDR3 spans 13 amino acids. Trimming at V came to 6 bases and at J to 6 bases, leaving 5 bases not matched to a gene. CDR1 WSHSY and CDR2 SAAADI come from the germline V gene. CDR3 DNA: TGCGCCAGCAGGAGGACAGGGGACCATGGCTACACCTTC. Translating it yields CASRRTGDHGYTF.

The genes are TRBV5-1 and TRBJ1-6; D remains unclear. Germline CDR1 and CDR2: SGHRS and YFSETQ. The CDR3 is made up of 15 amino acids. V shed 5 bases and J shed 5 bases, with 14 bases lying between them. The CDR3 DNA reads TGCGCCAGCAGTCTCGTGCAGCAGGATAATTCACCCCTCCACTTT. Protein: CASSLVQQDNSPLHF.

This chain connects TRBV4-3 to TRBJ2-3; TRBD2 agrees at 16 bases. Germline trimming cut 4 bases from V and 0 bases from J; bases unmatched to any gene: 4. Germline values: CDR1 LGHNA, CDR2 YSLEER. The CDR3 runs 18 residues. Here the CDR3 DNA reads TGCGCCAGCAGCCGGGGGACTAGCGGGGGGGTTAGCACAGATACGCAGTATTTT. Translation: CASSRGTSGGVSTDTQYF.

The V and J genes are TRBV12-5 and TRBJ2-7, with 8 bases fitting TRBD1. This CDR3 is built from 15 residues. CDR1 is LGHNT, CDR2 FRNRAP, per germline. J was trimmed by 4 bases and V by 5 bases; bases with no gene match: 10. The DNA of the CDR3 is TGTGCTAGTGGTCCGGGGGACAGGCCGAGATACGAGCAGTACTTC. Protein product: CASGPGDRPRYEQYF.

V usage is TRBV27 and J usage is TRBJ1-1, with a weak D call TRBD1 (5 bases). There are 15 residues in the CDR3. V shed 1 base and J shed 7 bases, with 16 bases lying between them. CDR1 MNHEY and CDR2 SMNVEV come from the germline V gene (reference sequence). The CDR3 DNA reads TGTGCCAGCAGTTTATTCGCGGGGGGGATAATTGAAGCTTTCTTT. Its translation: CASSLFAGGIIEAFF.

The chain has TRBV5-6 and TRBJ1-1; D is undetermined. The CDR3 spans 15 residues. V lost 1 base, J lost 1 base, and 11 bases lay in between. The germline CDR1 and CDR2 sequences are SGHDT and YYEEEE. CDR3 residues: CASSLFARQNTEAFF. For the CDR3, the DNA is TGTGCCAGCAGCTTGTTCGCCAGGCAGAACACTGAAGCTTTCTTT.

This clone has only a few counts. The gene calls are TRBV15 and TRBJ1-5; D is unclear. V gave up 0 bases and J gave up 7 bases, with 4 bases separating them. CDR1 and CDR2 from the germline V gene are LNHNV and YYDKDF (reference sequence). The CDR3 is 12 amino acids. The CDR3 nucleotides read TGTGCCACCAGCAGAGACCAACAGCCCCAGCATTTT. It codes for CATSRDQQPQHF.

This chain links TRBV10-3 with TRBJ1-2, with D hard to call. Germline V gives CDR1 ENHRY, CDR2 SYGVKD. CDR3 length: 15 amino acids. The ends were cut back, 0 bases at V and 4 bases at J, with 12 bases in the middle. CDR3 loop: CAISESLTEAYGYTF. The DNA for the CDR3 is TGTGCCATCAGTGAGTCGCTGACGGAGGCCTATGGCTACACCTTC.